This T cell receptor beta chain was sequenced in a study of control samples from healthy donors and cancer patients. Data came from immunoSEQ multiplex PCR; TCRdb stores just in-frame clones and leaves some out. The table records about 53,000 clones, about nine tenths of them present only once. This clone appeared once. The origin of this receptor is a man aged 60 to 75 with head and neck cancer. Sequencing was carried out using PBMCs.

The CDR3 loop is CASSSRTGRLNSPLHF. The CDR3 bases are TGTGCCAGCAGCAGTCGGACAGGACGCCTTAATTCACCCCTCCACTTT. The chain has TRBV21-1 and TRBJ1-6; the table's D gene call, TRBD1, was not cross checked with the DNA. TRBV21-1 is annotated as a pseudogene. This CDR3 contains 16 residues.